The sequence of this T cell receptor (beta chain) was determined in a study of high-grade serous ovarian cancer treatment subgroups. Turning to the study itself: Samples averaged roughly 15,000 reads and 6,900 or so unique TCR beta rearrangements.

This CDR3 spans 13 amino acids. The ends were cut back, 7 bases at V and 1 base at J, with 11 bases in the middle. Germline CDR1 reads MDHEN; CDR2 reads SYDVKM. Tumor tissue was taken before any definitive surgery or chemotherapy was given. The assay was immunoSEQ multiplex PCR, and TCRdb's table has in-frame clones only and misses some. This table has 4,500 to 6,000 clones, around 66% appearing once. This TCR came from a human donor with high-grade serous ovarian cancer. The chain links TRBV28 to TRBJ2-7; no clear D gene. The sample was tumor tissue. The CDR3 here is CASTSGLSYEQYF. The DNA for the CDR3 is TGTGCCAGCACCTCCGGCCTATCCTACGAGCAGTACTTC.